The present TCR beta chain was sequenced within a study of blood T cell repertoires in COVID-19. As for the study in general: The cDNA or gDNA used as material had been derived from T cells, B-cell-depleted T cells, or PBMCs.

Between the trimmed V and J ends, which lost 7 bases and 8 bases, there was a span of 17 bases. This CDR3 is built from 13 residues. The germline V gene encodes CDR1 MDHEN and CDR2 SYDVKM. Libraries were prepared by immunoSEQ multiplex PCR; TCRdb keeps only in-frame clonotypes and omits some of them. The data hold approximately 190,000 clones, with approximately 86% observed a single time. The TCR was taken from a woman between 40 and 55 years old in a cohort exposed to, infected with or recovered from COVID-19 (not recorded which). The chain carries TRBV28 and TRBJ1-2; D gene ambiguous. Sequencing used PBMCs or T cells enriched from blood (not recorded which). The CDR3 is CASTITPIGGYTF. The DNA of the CDR3 is TGTGCCAGCACTATTACTCCCATCGGGGGCTACACCTTC.